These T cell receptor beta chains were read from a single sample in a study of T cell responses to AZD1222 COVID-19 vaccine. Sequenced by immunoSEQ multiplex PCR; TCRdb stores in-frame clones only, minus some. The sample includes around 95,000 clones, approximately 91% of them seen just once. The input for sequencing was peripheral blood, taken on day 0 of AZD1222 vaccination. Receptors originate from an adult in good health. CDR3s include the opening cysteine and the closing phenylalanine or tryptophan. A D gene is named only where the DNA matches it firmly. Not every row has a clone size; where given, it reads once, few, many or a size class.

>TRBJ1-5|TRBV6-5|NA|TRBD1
CASSYSNRGGKKPQHF
TGTGCCAGCAGTTACTCGAACAGGGGAGGGAAAAAGCCCCAGCATTTT
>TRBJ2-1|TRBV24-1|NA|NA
CATRGVQPGSEQFF
TGTGCCACCAGAGGGGTACAGCCCGGGAGCGAGCAGTTCTTC
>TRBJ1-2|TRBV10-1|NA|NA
CASSESYIGGHTF
TGCGCCAGCAGTGAGTCGTACATCGGGGGTCACACCTTC
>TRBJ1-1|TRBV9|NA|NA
CASSVGRESEAFF
TGTGCCAGCAGCGTGGGGCGGGAAAGCGAAGCTTTCTTT
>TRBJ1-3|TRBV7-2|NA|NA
CASSFSAGGFSGNTIYF
TGTGCCAGCAGCTTCTCGGCGGGGGGGTTCTCTGGAAACACCATATATTTT
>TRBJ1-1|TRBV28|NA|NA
CASSSPQEGPNTEAFF
TGTGCCAGCAGTTCACCTCAGGAGGGGCCTAACACTGAAGCTTTCTTT
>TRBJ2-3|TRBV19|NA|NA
CASSRAVISGTQYF
TGTGCCAGTAGTCGAGCGGTAATTTCGGGTACGCAGTATTTT
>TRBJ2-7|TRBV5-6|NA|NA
CASSLHYEQYF
TGTGCCAGCAGCCTACACTACGAGCAGTACTTC
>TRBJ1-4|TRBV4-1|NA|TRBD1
CASSQWTGSGVGEKLFF
TGCGCCAGCAGCCAATGGACAGGGAGTGGGGTGGGTGAAAAACTGTTTTTT
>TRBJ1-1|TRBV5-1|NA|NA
CASSPPDTYVTFF
TGCGCCAGCAGCCCTCCCGACACCTACGTAACTTTCTTT
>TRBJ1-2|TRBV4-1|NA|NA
CASSRTSRGGGYTF
TGCGCCAGCAGCCGGACCTCCAGGGGCGGTGGCTACACCTTC
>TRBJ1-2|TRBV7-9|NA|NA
CASSPESGLGYTF
TGTGCCAGCAGCCCCGAATCGGGCTTAGGCTACACCTTC
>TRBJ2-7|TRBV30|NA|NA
CAWSRGGIEQYF
TGTGCCTGGAGTCGGGGAGGAATCGAGCAGTACTTC
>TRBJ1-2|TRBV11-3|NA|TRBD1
CASSLGSQGEGYTF
TGTGCCAGCAGCTTAGGATCCCAGGGGGAAGGCTACACCTTC
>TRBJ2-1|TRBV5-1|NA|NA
CASSLPTDEQFF
TGCGCCAGCAGCTTGCCGACAGATGAGCAGTTCTTC
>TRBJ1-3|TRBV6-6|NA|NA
CASSNGNTIYF
TGTGCCAGCAGCAATGGAAACACCATATATTTT
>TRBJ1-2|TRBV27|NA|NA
CASSKGGLPYGYTF
TGTGCCAGCAGCAAGGGGGGGCTTCCCTATGGCTACACCTTC
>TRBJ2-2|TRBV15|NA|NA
CATSREVGRTGELFF
TGTGCCACCAGCAGAGAGGTGGGTCGGACCGGGGAGCTGTTTTTT
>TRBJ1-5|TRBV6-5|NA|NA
CASSYGRGGEGQPQHF
TGTGCCAGCAGTTACGGTAGGGGGGGAGAGGGTCAGCCCCAGCATTTT
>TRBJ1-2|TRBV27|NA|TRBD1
CASSPSDRGRDGYTF
TGTGCCAGCAGTCCATCGGACAGGGGGAGGGATGGCTACACCTTC
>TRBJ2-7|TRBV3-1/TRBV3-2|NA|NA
CASSQVTGSYEQYF
TGTGCCAGCAGCCAAGTCACAGGTTCATACGAGCAGTACTTC
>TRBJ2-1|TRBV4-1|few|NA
CASSQQDLLASSYNEQFF
TGCGCCAGCAGCCAACAAGACCTTCTTGCTAGCTCCTACAATGAGCAGTTCTTC
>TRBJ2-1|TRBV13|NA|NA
CASSLYTNEQFF
TGTGCCAGCAGCTTATATACCAATGAGCAGTTCTTC
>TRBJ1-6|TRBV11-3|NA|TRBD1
CASSLMDRRQNSPLHF
TGTGCCAGCAGCTTAATGGACAGGAGACAAAATTCACCCCTCCACTTT
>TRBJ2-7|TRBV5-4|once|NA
CASSPKGSQTTYEQYF
TGTGCCAGCAGCCCCAAGGGGTCCCAGACTACCTACGAGCAGTACTTC
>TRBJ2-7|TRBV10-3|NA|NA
CAISRRDNTLYYEQYF
TGTGCCATCAGTCGCCGGGACAACACATTATACTACGAGCAGTACTTC
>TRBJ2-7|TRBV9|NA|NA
CASSVGAGRGGYEQYF
TGTGCCAGCAGCGTAGGTGCGGGAAGAGGAGGCTACGAGCAGTACTTC
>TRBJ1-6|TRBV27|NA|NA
CASSPRVPSVNSPLHF
TGTGCCAGCAGTCCCCGAGTCCCGTCCGTAAATTCACCCCTCCACTTT